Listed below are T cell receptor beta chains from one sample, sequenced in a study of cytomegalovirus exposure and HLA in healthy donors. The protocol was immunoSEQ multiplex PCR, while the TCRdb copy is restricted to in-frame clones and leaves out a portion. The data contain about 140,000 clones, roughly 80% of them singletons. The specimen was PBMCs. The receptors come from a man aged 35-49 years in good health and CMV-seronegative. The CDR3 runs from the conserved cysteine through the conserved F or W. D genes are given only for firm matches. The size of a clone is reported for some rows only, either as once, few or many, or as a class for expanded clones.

CDR3aa: CASSLGGLAGGEQYF
CDR3nt: TGCGCCAGCAGCTTGGGGGGACTAGCGGGAGGCGAGCAGTACTTC
d_gene: TRBD2
j_gene: TRBJ2-7
abundance: NA
v_gene: TRBV5-1

CDR3aa: CASSPQDRELETQYF
CDR3nt: TGTGCCAGCAGCCCCCAGGACAGGGAGCTTGAGACCCAGTACTTC
d_gene: TRBD1
j_gene: TRBJ2-5
abundance: NA
v_gene: TRBV7-2

CDR3aa: CASSLVLAGDPEQFF
CDR3nt: TGCGCCAGCAGCTTGGTTCTAGCGGGAGATCCTGAGCAGTTCTTC
d_gene: TRBD2
j_gene: TRBJ2-1
abundance: few
v_gene: TRBV5-1

CDR3aa: CASSQGLAGGRGELFF
CDR3nt: TGCGCCAGCAGCCAAGGACTAGCGGGAGGGCGCGGGGAGCTGTTTTTT
d_gene: TRBD2
j_gene: TRBJ2-2
abundance: NA
v_gene: TRBV4-3

CDR3aa: CASSGTSGWGETQYF
CDR3nt: TGTGCCAGCAGCGGGACTAGCGGCTGGGGAGAGACCCAGTACTTC
d_gene: TRBD2
j_gene: TRBJ2-5
abundance: NA
v_gene: TRBV7-2

CDR3aa: CAISESIGLAGANEQFF
CDR3nt: TGTGCCATCAGTGAGTCGATTGGGCTAGCGGGAGCGAATGAGCAGTTCTTC
d_gene: TRBD2
j_gene: TRBJ2-1
abundance: NA
v_gene: TRBV10-3

CDR3aa: CASRGSYNEQFF
CDR3nt: TGTGCCAGCAGGGGGAGCTACAATGAGCAGTTCTTC
d_gene: NA
j_gene: TRBJ2-1
abundance: NA
v_gene: TRBV28

CDR3aa: CASSVGVGGGQETQYF
CDR3nt: TGTGCCAGCAGCGTAGGTGTGGGGGGTGGGCAAGAGACCCAGTACTTC
d_gene: NA
j_gene: TRBJ2-5
abundance: NA
v_gene: TRBV9

CDR3aa: CASSIMGQGTEAFF
CDR3nt: TGTGCCAGTAGTATCATGGGGCAGGGCACTGAAGCTTTCTTT
d_gene: NA
j_gene: TRBJ1-1
abundance: once
v_gene: TRBV19

CDR3aa: CASQDVAGKETQYF
CDR3nt: TGTGCCAGCCAGGATGTAGCGGGAAAAGAGACCCAGTACTTC
d_gene: TRBD2
j_gene: TRBJ2-5
abundance: few
v_gene: TRBV7-6

CDR3aa: CASSLGLADPTLYNEQFF
CDR3nt: TGTGCCAGCAGCCTAGGACTAGCCGATCCTACACTCTACAATGAGCAGTTCTTC
d_gene: TRBD2
j_gene: TRBJ2-1
abundance: once
v_gene: TRBV7-9

CDR3aa: CASSPQGGHVAQHF
CDR3nt: TGTGCCAGTAGCCCACAGGGCGGCCATGTAGCCCAGCATTTT
d_gene: NA
j_gene: TRBJ1-5
abundance: NA
v_gene: TRBV19

CDR3aa: CSVDPGLAGGEQYF
CDR3nt: TGCAGCGTAGACCCGGGACTAGCCGGCGGCGAGCAGTACTTC
d_gene: TRBD2
j_gene: TRBJ2-7
abundance: NA
v_gene: TRBV29-1

CDR3aa: CAYSTGPYGYTF
CDR3nt: TGTGCCTACTCGACAGGGCCCTATGGCTACACCTTC
d_gene: TRBD1
j_gene: TRBJ1-2
abundance: NA
v_gene: TRBV30

CDR3aa: CSSSNGRTSGNTIYF
CDR3nt: TGTTCCAGCAGCAACGGGAGGACCTCTGGAAACACCATATATTTT
d_gene: NA
j_gene: TRBJ1-3
abundance: once
v_gene: TRBV7-9

CDR3aa: CASSLNGHGTDTQYF
CDR3nt: TGTGCCAGCAGCCTAAACGGACACGGCACAGATACGCAGTATTTT
d_gene: NA
j_gene: TRBJ2-3
abundance: NA
v_gene: TRBV7-2

CDR3aa: CASSDEGQGTTNEKLFF
CDR3nt: TGTGCCAGCAGTGATGAGGGACAGGGCACAACTAATGAAAAACTGTTTTTT
d_gene: TRBD1
j_gene: TRBJ1-4
abundance: once
v_gene: TRBV2

CDR3aa: CASSPPGGLSYEQYF
CDR3nt: TGTGCCAGCAGTCCTCCGGGGGGCCTCTCCTACGAGCAGTACTTC
d_gene: NA
j_gene: TRBJ2-7
abundance: NA
v_gene: TRBV6-5

CDR3aa: CASRHPEGDNEQFF
CDR3nt: TGTGCCAGCAGGCATCCGGAGGGTGACAATGAGCAGTTCTTC
d_gene: NA
j_gene: TRBJ2-1
abundance: few
v_gene: TRBV6-5

CDR3aa: CASSYSIGQGRNEQYF
CDR3nt: TGTGCCAGCAGTTACTCGATTGGCCAGGGGCGAAACGAGCAGTACTTC
d_gene: NA
j_gene: TRBJ2-7
abundance: few
v_gene: TRBV6-5

CDR3aa: CASSPTSGSKNEQFF
CDR3nt: TGTGCCAGCAGCCCGACTAGCGGGAGTAAGAATGAGCAGTTCTTC
d_gene: TRBD2
j_gene: TRBJ2-1
abundance: NA
v_gene: TRBV7-3

CDR3aa: CASSSQTGIDYEQYF
CDR3nt: TGTGCCAGCAGCTCCCAGACAGGGATCGACTACGAGCAGTACTTC
d_gene: TRBD1
j_gene: TRBJ2-7
abundance: NA
v_gene: TRBV7-9

CDR3aa: CASSFWRSTEAFF
CDR3nt: TGTGCCAGCAGTTTTTGGAGGAGCACTGAAGCTTTCTTT
d_gene: NA
j_gene: TRBJ1-1
abundance: once
v_gene: TRBV28

CDR3aa: CASSDRGVSEQYF
CDR3nt: TGTGCCAGCAGTGATCGCGGGGTCTCCGAGCAGTACTTC
d_gene: NA
j_gene: TRBJ2-7
abundance: NA
v_gene: TRBV2

CDR3aa: CASSSPTDNQPQHF
CDR3nt: TGTGCCAGCAGTTCCCCGACAGACAATCAGCCCCAGCATTTT
d_gene: NA
j_gene: TRBJ1-5
abundance: NA
v_gene: TRBV6-5

CDR3aa: CASSVRRPRVGQPQHF
CDR3nt: TGTGCCAGCAGCGTGCGTAGACCCAGGGTGGGCCAGCCCCAGCATTTT
d_gene: NA
j_gene: TRBJ1-5
abundance: NA
v_gene: TRBV9

CDR3aa: CASSMGGVSQYF
CDR3nt: TGTGCCAGTAGTATGGGGGGAGTCTCCCAGTACTTC
d_gene: NA
j_gene: TRBJ2-5
abundance: NA
v_gene: TRBV19

CDR3aa: CASSVEAAGGYNEQFF
CDR3nt: TGTGCCAGCAGCGTAGAGGCAGCGGGAGGATACAATGAGCAGTTCTTC
d_gene: TRBD2
j_gene: TRBJ2-1
abundance: NA
v_gene: TRBV9

CDR3aa: CASSLKLAEPDNEQFF
CDR3nt: TGTGCCAGCAGCTTAAAGCTAGCGGAGCCTGACAATGAGCAGTTCTTC
d_gene: TRBD2
j_gene: TRBJ2-1
abundance: NA
v_gene: TRBV11-2

CDR3aa: CASSYSSGTSYEQYF
CDR3nt: TGTGCCAGCAGTTACTCTAGCGGGACCTCCTACGAGCAGTACTTC
d_gene: TRBD2
j_gene: TRBJ2-7
abundance: once
v_gene: TRBV6-5

CDR3aa: CASSNAGGAGEQYF
CDR3nt: TGTGCCAGCAGCAACGCGGGGGGCGCGGGGGAGCAGTACTTC
d_gene: TRBD2
j_gene: TRBJ2-7
abundance: few
v_gene: TRBV7-9

CDR3aa: CASSLGAGGNGELFF
CDR3nt: TGTGCCAGCAGCTTAGGAGCGGGAGGAAACGGGGAGCTGTTTTTT
d_gene: TRBD2
j_gene: TRBJ2-2
abundance: NA
v_gene: TRBV13

CDR3aa: CASSEVSGINQPQHF
CDR3nt: TGTGCCAGCAGTGAAGTCTCGGGGATCAATCAGCCCCAGCATTTT
d_gene: NA
j_gene: TRBJ1-5
abundance: once
v_gene: TRBV2

CDR3aa: CASSGAPPTGGSGYTF
CDR3nt: TGTGCCAGCAGCGGAGCCCCCCCCACAGGGGGCAGTGGCTACACCTTC
d_gene: TRBD1
j_gene: TRBJ1-2
abundance: NA
v_gene: TRBV9

CDR3aa: CASSRGQGPSYNEQFF
CDR3nt: TGTGCCAGCTCACGGGGACAGGGGCCATCCTACAATGAGCAGTTCTTC
d_gene: TRBD1
j_gene: TRBJ2-1
abundance: NA
v_gene: TRBV18

CDR3aa: CASSPGQGAANVLTF
CDR3nt: TGTGCCAGTAGTCCCGGACAGGGAGCAGCCAACGTCCTGACTTTC
d_gene: TRBD1
j_gene: TRBJ2-6
abundance: NA
v_gene: TRBV19

CDR3aa: CATSRQGGTEAFF
CDR3nt: TGTGCCACCAGCAGACAGGGGGGCACTGAAGCTTTCTTT
d_gene: TRBD1
j_gene: TRBJ1-1
abundance: NA
v_gene: TRBV15

CDR3aa: CASSSRQGANQKLFF
CDR3nt: TGTGCCAGCAGTTCCCGACAGGGGGCGAATCAAAAACTGTTTTTT
d_gene: TRBD1
j_gene: TRBJ1-4
abundance: once
v_gene: TRBV7-6

CDR3aa: CASSRGTSGGTEQYF
CDR3nt: TGCGCCAGCAGCAGGGGGACTAGCGGGGGGACCGAGCAGTACTTC
d_gene: TRBD2
j_gene: TRBJ2-7
abundance: NA
v_gene: TRBV5-1

CDR3aa: CAWSLGIGLAGTFKPASYEQYF
CDR3nt: TGTGCCTGGAGTCTAGGCATCGGACTAGCGGGAACCTTTAAACCGGCTTCCTACGAGCAGTACTTC
d_gene: TRBD2
j_gene: TRBJ2-7
abundance: NA
v_gene: TRBV30

CDR3aa: CASSVWGTGVNSPLHF
CDR3nt: TGTGCCAGCAGTGTATGGGGGACAGGGGTTAATTCACCCCTCCACTTT
d_gene: TRBD1
j_gene: TRBJ1-6
abundance: NA
v_gene: TRBV27

CDR3aa: CASSSPGTGNTDTQYF
CDR3nt: TGTGCCAGCAGCTCGCCCGGGACAGGGAACACAGATACGCAGTATTTT
d_gene: TRBD1
j_gene: TRBJ2-3
abundance: NA
v_gene: TRBV5-4

CDR3aa: CASSFRATNEKLFF
CDR3nt: TGTGCCAGCAGCTTCAGGGCAACTAATGAAAAACTGTTTTTT
d_gene: NA
j_gene: TRBJ1-4
abundance: NA
v_gene: TRBV7-9

CDR3aa: CASSKEPQGAEKLFF
CDR3nt: TGTGCCAGCAGCAAGGAACCACAGGGGGCAGAAAAACTGTTTTTT
d_gene: NA
j_gene: TRBJ1-4
abundance: few
v_gene: TRBV21-1

CDR3aa: CASSQLLSSPLHF
CDR3nt: TGCGCCAGCAGCCAATTACTTTCTTCACCCCTCCACTTT
d_gene: NA
j_gene: TRBJ1-6
abundance: NA
v_gene: TRBV4-3

CDR3aa: CASSSRAGPSTDTQYF
CDR3nt: TGTGCCAGCAGCTCCCGAGCGGGACCTAGCACAGATACGCAGTATTTT
d_gene: TRBD2
j_gene: TRBJ2-3
abundance: NA
v_gene: TRBV7-3

CDR3aa: CASSLSGTSNTGELFF
CDR3nt: TGTGCCAGCAGCTTGTCAGGGACATCGAACACCGGGGAGCTGTTTTTT
d_gene: NA
j_gene: TRBJ2-2
abundance: NA
v_gene: TRBV5-5

CDR3aa: CASSLSGGYYEQYF
CDR3nt: TGTGCCAGCAGCCTTAGCGGGGGTTACTACGAGCAGTACTTC
d_gene: TRBD2
j_gene: TRBJ2-7
abundance: NA
v_gene: TRBV5-6

CDR3aa: CSVPEVGGGAFF
CDR3nt: TGCAGCGTGCCCGAGGTAGGGGGGGGAGCTTTCTTT
d_gene: NA
j_gene: TRBJ1-1
abundance: NA
v_gene: TRBV29-1

CDR3aa: CASSQAGGPPYEQYF
CDR3nt: TGTGCCAGCAGCCAAGCGGGAGGGCCCCCCTACGAGCAGTACTTC
d_gene: TRBD2
j_gene: TRBJ2-7
abundance: NA
v_gene: TRBV4-2

CDR3aa: CASSLAGKISEAFF
CDR3nt: TGTGCCAGCAGTTTAGCGGGGAAGATCTCTGAAGCTTTCTTT
d_gene: NA
j_gene: TRBJ1-1
abundance: NA
v_gene: TRBV27

CDR3aa: CASSLSPLAQETQYF
CDR3nt: TGCGCCAGCAGCCTCTCGCCCCTAGCACAAGAGACCCAGTACTTC
d_gene: NA
j_gene: TRBJ2-5
abundance: NA
v_gene: TRBV4-3

CDR3aa: CASSVGGYEQYF
CDR3nt: TGTGCCAGCAGTGTTGGCGGCTACGAGCAGTACTTC
d_gene: NA
j_gene: TRBJ2-7
abundance: NA
v_gene: TRBV2

CDR3aa: CASRTIFGVNTDTQYF
CDR3nt: TGTGCCAGCAGAACGATCTTCGGGGTTAACACAGATACGCAGTATTTT
d_gene: NA
j_gene: TRBJ2-3
abundance: medium-sized
v_gene: TRBV27